These 25 T cell receptor beta chains came from one sample sequenced in a study of T cell responses to AZD1222 COVID-19 vaccine. Produced via immunoSEQ multiplex PCR; TCRdb's table is partial and in-frame only. Of around 190,000 clones in the sample, around nine tenths were seen once. This material consisted of peripheral blood, taken on day 0 of AZD1222 vaccination. The receptors stem from an adult in good health.

The chain combines TRBV4-2 with TRBJ2-1, with D possibly TRBD2 on 6 matching bases. Germline V gives CDR1 LGHNA, CDR2 YNFKEQ. V was shortened by 1 base and J by 10 bases, with 17 bases between the two germline ends. The CDR3 loop spans 15 amino acids. In DNA, the CDR3 is TGTGCCAGCAGCCAAGGAGGTAGCGGAACATACGAGCAGTTCTTC. Encoded protein: CASSQGGSGTYEQFF.

V gene TRBV5-6 combines with J gene TRBJ1-1, with D hard to call. The CDR3 is 11 amino acids. Trimming removed 4 bases from V and 2 bases from J, with 3 bases in between. CDR1 is SGHDT and CDR2 is YYEEEE in the germline V gene. The CDR3 loop reads CASSANTEAFF. CDR3 coding DNA: TGTGCCAGCAGCGCTAACACTGAAGCTTTCTTT.

The genes are TRBV12-5 and TRBJ1-1; TRBD1 might be the D (5 bases). Germline V gene sequence: CDR1 LGHNT, CDR2 FRNRAP. This CDR3 is built from 12 residues. Between the trimmed V and J ends, which lost 6 bases and 11 bases, there was a span of 16 bases. The CDR3 protein is CASGGQEGRAFF. As DNA, the CDR3 is TGTGCTAGTGGGGGTCAAGAGGGGAGGGCTTTCTTT.

The chain employs TRBV28 and TRBJ1-3, with 8 bases identical to TRBD1. The J segment lost 2 bases and the V segment lost 6 bases, leaving 6 bases of the junction unmatched. This CDR3 has 15 amino acids. Germline V gene lookup returns CDR1 MDHEN and CDR2 SYDVKM. The CDR3 is CASSTGGKAGNTIYF. CDR3 nucleotides: TGTGCCAGCAGCACAGGGGGAAAGGCTGGAAACACCATATATTTT.

The chain has TRBV27 and TRBJ1-4; D gene uncertain. CDR1 is MNHEY, CDR2 SMNVEV, per germline (reference sequence). The CDR3 consists of 15 residues. V lost 8 bases, J lost 0 bases, and 13 bases lay in between. The CDR3 loop reads CASREQPATNEKLFF. CDR3 sequence (DNA): TGTGCCAGCCGCGAGCAGCCTGCAACTAATGAAAAACTGTTTTTT.

The rearrangement uses TRBV7-6 and TRBJ2-3, with D perhaps given as TRBD1 or TRBD2 (5 bases each). Germline CDR1 reads SGHVS; CDR2 reads FNYEAQ. Trimming removed 1 base at V and 2 bases at J, with 13 bases between. CDR3 length: 16 residues. The DNA of the CDR3 is TGTGCCAGCAGCTTAGTCCCGGGACGGATCACAGATACGCAGTATTTT. Its protein product is CASSLVPGRITDTQYF.

The rearrangement uses TRBV7-8 and TRBJ2-7; TRBD1 matches 8 bases. After removal of 5 bases from V and 4 bases from J, the junction contained 7 bases not matched to a gene. Germline V gene data show CDR1 as SGHVS and CDR2 as FQNEAQ. The CDR3 sequence is 14 residues long. The CDR3 loop is CASSVRDRSYEQYF. The CDR3 coding sequence is TGTGCCAGCAGCGTTAGGGACAGGAGTTACGAGCAGTACTTC.

This chain uses TRBV4-1 with TRBJ2-2; possible D gene TRBD1, 5 bases. CDR3 length: 15 amino acids. The germline CDR1 and CDR2 sequences are MGHRA and YSYEKL. V was cut by 1 base and J by 0 bases, with 6 bases left in between. The CDR3 bases are TGCGCCAGCAGCCAAGGACAGTCGAACACCGGGGAGCTGTTTTTT. Protein product: CASSQGQSNTGELFF.

The gene calls are TRBV3-1 (or the pseudogene TRBV3-2) and TRBJ2-5, with 12 bases identical to TRBD2. The CDR3 extends over 16 amino acids. Trimming at V came to 3 bases and at J to 4 bases, leaving 6 bases not matched to a gene. Germline V gene data show CDR1 as LGHDT and CDR2 as YNNKEL (reference sequence). CDR3: CASSQGLAGYPETQYF. For the CDR3, the DNA is TGTGCCAGCAGCCAGGGACTAGCGGGTTATCCAGAGACCCAGTACTTC.

The chain carries TRBV3-1 (or the pseudogene TRBV3-2) and TRBJ2-7; the D gene is possibly TRBD2 (5 bases). V was cut by 1 base and J by 2 bases, with 6 bases left in between. This CDR3 is built from 13 residues. Germline CDR1 is LGHDT and CDR2 is YNNKEL (reference sequence). CDR3 DNA sequence: TGTGCCAGCAGCCAAGGGGAGACCTACGAGCAGTACTTC. As protein: CASSQGETYEQYF.

This clone was seen a few times. The DNA for the CDR3 is TGTGCCAGCAGTGGGAGGACTAGCGCGTCCTACGAGCAGTACTTC. Translating gives CASSGRTSASYEQYF. The rearrangement links TRBV2 to TRBJ2-7, with TRBD2 matching 9 bases. This CDR3 region has 15 residues. The trim removed 4 bases at V and 1 base at J, leaving 5 bases unmatched. Germline assignment: CDR1 SNHLY and CDR2 FYNNEI.

J is TRBJ1-3 and V is TRBV30; no firm D call. V was shortened by 4 bases and J by 8 bases, with 15 bases between the two germline ends. The CDR3 extends over 13 amino acids. CDR1 is GTSNPN, CDR2 SVGIG, per germline (reference sequence). The DNA of the CDR3 is TGTGCCTGGAATAGAAGGGCAAGGGACACCATATATTTT. It translates to CAWNRRARDTIYF.

The genes are TRBV7-3 and TRBJ1-1; 8 bases fit TRBD1. CDR1 is SGHTA and CDR2 is FQGTGA in the germline V gene. The CDR3 length is 14 residues. Germline trimming cut 4 bases from V and 3 bases from J; bases unmatched to any gene: 4. CDR3 DNA: TGTGCCAGCAGCTCTGGACAGGGCTACACTGAAGCTTTCTTT. The encoded protein is CASSSGQGYTEAFF.

The chain combines TRBV15 with TRBJ1-5; D is possibly TRBD1 (6 bases). The germline V gene has CDR1 LNHNV and CDR2 YYDKDF (reference sequence). The CDR3 is made up of 17 amino acids. V was trimmed by 5 bases and J by 6 bases, leaving 23 bases between them. This CDR3 is CATSAPREGGRGQPQHF. Written as DNA, the CDR3 is TGTGCCACCAGCGCCCCAAGGGAGGGGGGACGCGGTCAGCCCCAGCATTTT.

The rearrangement joins TRBV13 to TRBJ2-3, with D maybe TRBD2 (5 bases). Per the germline V gene, CDR1 is PRHDT and CDR2 is FYEKMQ (reference sequence). Trimming left V 1 base short and J 1 base short, with 6 bases between. This CDR3 comprises 14 residues. CDR3 sequence reads: CASSLAGGTDTQYF. Here the CDR3 DNA reads TGTGCCAGCAGCTTAGCCGGGGGCACAGATACGCAGTATTTT.

The genes are TRBV2 and TRBJ2-5; D is undetermined. Germline assignment: CDR1 SNHLY and CDR2 FYNNEI. The CDR3 has 12 amino acids. V was pared by 5 bases and J by 5 bases, with 9 bases between. The CDR3 region is CASSRVQETQYF. As DNA, the CDR3 is TGTGCCAGCAGTCGGGTGCAGGAGACCCAGTACTTC.

This chain joins TRBV19 and TRBJ1-5; tentative D call: TRBD1 (5 bases). The CDR3 is 15 residues long. Trimming removed 7 bases from V and 0 bases from J, with 13 bases in between. Germline V gives CDR1 LNHDA, CDR2 SQIVND (reference sequence). The CDR3 bases are TGTGCCAGTATTACGACAGTAAATAGCAATCAGCCCCAGCATTTT. This codes for CASITTVNSNQPQHF.

This clone was seen more than once but under ten times. The chain links TRBV28 to TRBJ1-1, with TRBD1 as a possible D gene (6 bases). From germline, CDR1 is MDHEN and CDR2 SYDVKM. V dropped 3 bases and J dropped 10 bases, with 12 bases sitting between them. This CDR3 contains 12 residues. The CDR3 nucleotides read TGTGCCAGCAGTTTGGGGGGGCACGGAGCTTTCTTT. Translating gives CASSLGGHGAFF. The full variable domain, with the rest looked up from reference TRBV28 and TRBJ1-1, is DVKVTQSSRYLVKRTGEKVFLECVQDMDHENMFWYRQDPGLGLRLIYFSYDVKMKEKGDIPEGYSVSREKKERFSLILESASTNQTSMYLCASSLGGHGAFFGQGTRLTVV.

This clone was picked up one time. V usage is TRBV5-6 and J usage is TRBJ2-2; D may be TRBD1 or TRBD2 (5 bases each). CDR1 is SGHDT and CDR2 is YYEEEE in the germline V gene. CDR3 length equals 16 residues. Trimming took 4 bases from V and 3 from J, leaving 16 bases between them. The CDR3 DNA follows: TGTGCCAGCAGCCCCTCCCCCTGGGGGTACACCGGGGAGCTGTTTTTT. Translating it yields CASSPSPWGYTGELFF.

J is TRBJ2-5 and V is TRBV9, with D perhaps matching TRBD2 (5 bases). The CDR3 is 16 residues long. Germline CDR1 SGDLS, CDR2 YYNGEE. V was pared by 4 bases and J by 1 base, with 17 bases between. The CDR3 loop reads CASSRGGLEFQETQYF. In DNA form, the CDR3 reads TGTGCCAGCAGCCGAGGTGGACTCGAGTTCCAAGAGACCCAGTACTTC.

The chain couples TRBV30 to TRBJ2-1; TRBD2 matches at 9 bases. Trimming at V came to 2 bases and at J to 3 bases, leaving 11 bases not matched to a gene. The V gene's germline CDR1 is GTSNPN and CDR2 SVGIG (reference sequence). The CDR3 is 17 residues long. The CDR3 coding sequence is TGTGCCTGGAGTAAGGGCCGACTAGCGGATATCTACAATGAGCAGTTCTTC. Its protein product is CAWSKGRLADIYNEQFF.

The chain has TRBV9 and TRBJ2-1; D is perhaps TRBD2 (6 bases). The CDR3 extends over 19 amino acids. Germline lookup yields CDR1 SGDLS and CDR2 YYNGEE. Trimming took off 3 bases at V and 0 bases at J, with 22 bases between the two ends. CDR3 bases: TGTGCCAGCAGCGCGCCCCGGAGGGCTCCCAAGAGCTCCTACAATGAGCAGTTCTTC. Encoded protein: CASSAPRRAPKSSYNEQFF.

The chain has TRBV7-9 and TRBJ1-5, with 11 bases lining up with TRBD1. V shed 5 bases and J 7 bases; nucleotides not matched to a gene: 4. Germline assignment: CDR1 SEHNR and CDR2 FQNEAQ (reference sequence). This CDR3 is 14 amino acids long. CDR3: CASSTGQGGQPQHF. CDR3 nucleotides: TGTGCCAGCAGCACGGGACAGGGGGGGCAGCCCCAGCATTTT.

V usage is TRBV28 and J usage is TRBJ1-2, with a possible D match to TRBD1 (5 bases). Germline V gene lookup returns CDR1 MDHEN and CDR2 SYDVKM. The ends were cut back, 10 bases at V and 6 bases at J, with 15 bases in the middle. The CDR3 runs 12 residues. In DNA, the CDR3 is TGTGCCATCCAGGGCGCACCGGATGGCTACACCTTC. Its protein is CAIQGAPDGYTF.

This clone was seen more than once but under ten times. The V and J genes are TRBV14 and TRBJ2-7; a possible D gene is TRBD1 (5 bases). CDR3 length: 12 amino acids. V shed 4 bases and J shed 6 bases, with 10 bases lying between them. Germline CDR1 reads SGHDN; CDR2 reads FVKESK. The CDR3 spells CASSPGFGEQYF. CDR3 DNA: TGTGCCAGCAGCCCAGGGTTCGGCGAGCAGTACTTC.